This T cell receptor (beta chain) stems from a study of cytomegalovirus exposure and HLA in healthy donors. With 60 Vbeta and 13 Jbeta primers, the PCR was carried out. Produced via immunoSEQ multiplex PCR; TCRdb's table is partial and in-frame only. Of approximately 100,000 clones listed, about two thirds are singletons. Input material: PBMCs. This receptor was identified in a human donor in good health.

CDR3 in amino acids: CSVRSTGENQPQHF. The CDR3 bases are TGCAGCGTAAGGAGCACAGGGGAGAATCAGCCCCAGCATTTT. The gene calls are TRBV29-1 and TRBJ1-5; 7 bases align to TRBD1. Germline loops: CDR1 SQVTM, CDR2 ANQGSEA. With 6 bases clipped from V and 4 bases from J, the junction kept 9 bases outside the gene matches. This CDR3 has 14 residues.